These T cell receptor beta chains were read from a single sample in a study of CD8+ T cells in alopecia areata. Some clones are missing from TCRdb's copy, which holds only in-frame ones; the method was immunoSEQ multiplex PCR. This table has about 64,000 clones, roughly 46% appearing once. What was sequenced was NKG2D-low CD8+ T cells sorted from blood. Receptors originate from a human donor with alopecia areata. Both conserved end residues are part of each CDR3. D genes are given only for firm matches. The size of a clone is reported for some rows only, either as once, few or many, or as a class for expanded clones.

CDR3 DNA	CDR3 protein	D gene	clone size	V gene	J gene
TGTGCCATAAAGACCGGGGGGCTGGGCACAGATACGCAGTATTTT	CAIKTGGLGTDTQYF	-	-	TRBV27	TRBJ2-3
TGCGCCAGCAGCGGAACGGGACTAGCGAAAGAGACCCAGTACTTC	CASSGTGLAKETQYF	TRBD2	few	TRBV5-1	TRBJ2-5
TGTGCCAGCAGCTTAGAAGCGGCCAGCTCCTACGAGCAGTACTTC	CASSLEAASSYEQYF	-	few	TRBV7-9	TRBJ2-7
TGCGCCAGCAGCCGGCCGGCGGGTGACTACGAGCAGTACTTC	CASSRPAGDYEQYF	-	-	TRBV5-1	TRBJ2-7
TGCAGCGTTGCGAGCGGGACCTACGAGCAGTACTTC	CSVASGTYEQYF	TRBD2	-	TRBV29-1	TRBJ2-7
TGTGCCAGCAGCTTGCAGGGGCTATTAGAGACCCAGTACTTC	CASSLQGLLETQYF	-	-	TRBV5-6	TRBJ2-5
TGCGCCAGCAGCTTCGGACAGGGGGTTTCCTACGAGCAGTACTTC	CASSFGQGVSYEQYF	TRBD1	-	TRBV4-3	TRBJ2-7
TGTGCCAGCGGTGCAAGGGGGCCCTACGAGCAGTACTTC	CASGARGPYEQYF	TRBD1	-	TRBV6-5	TRBJ2-7
TGCAGCGTCGAAGGGCGCGGGGTCAACTCTGGAAACACCATATATTTT	CSVEGRGVNSGNTIYF	-	few	TRBV29-1	TRBJ1-3
TGTGCCAGCAGCTCACTAGCGGGGGGCCTCACAGATACGCAGTATTTT	CASSSLAGGLTDTQYF	TRBD2	few	TRBV11-2	TRBJ2-3
TGCGCCAGCAGCCAAGATGACTGGGACTACAATGAGCAGTTCTTC	CASSQDDWDYNEQFF	-	-	TRBV4-3	TRBJ2-1
TGCAGCGTCCCCAGGGGTGACTATGGCTACACCTTC	CSVPRGDYGYTF	-	few	TRBV29-1	TRBJ1-2
TGTGCCAGCAGCGGACACAGGGATCTAACCGAGCAGTACTTC	CASSGHRDLTEQYF	-	-	TRBV9	TRBJ2-7
TGTGCCAGCAGCGGGGACGAGACCCAGTACTTC	CASSGDETQYF	-	-	TRBV9	TRBJ2-5
TGTGCCTGGAGTGCCCCGGGTCAGGGGGCTTTTGAGCAGTTCTTC	CAWSAPGQGAFEQFF	TRBD1	-	TRBV30	TRBJ2-1
TGCAGCGTTGCTGCTAGGGACAGGTATCCCTACGAGCAGTACTTC	CSVAARDRYPYEQYF	TRBD1	-	TRBV29-1	TRBJ2-7
TGTGCCAGCAGGATATCGGGTGGAAACTCCTACGAGCAGTACTTC	CASRISGGNSYEQYF	-	few	TRBV28	TRBJ2-7
TGCGCCAGCAGCCAAAACAGGGTGGGCACAGATACGCAGTATTTT	CASSQNRVGTDTQYF	-	-	TRBV4-1	TRBJ2-3
TGTGCCAGCAGCCAAGGGGGGACCTTCCCTCCTGAGCAGTACTTC	CASSQGGTFPPEQYF	-	-	TRBV14	TRBJ2-7
TGTGCCAGCACCCCGGGAGGGGGTGAAGCTTTCTTT	CASTPGGGEAFF	-	-	TRBV27	TRBJ1-1
TGTGCCAGCGAAGGGCCAGGCACAGATACGCAGTATTTT	CASEGPGTDTQYF	-	few	TRBV7-9	TRBJ2-3
TGTGCCAGCAGCAACTCTGGGGCCAACGTCCTGACTTTC	CASSNSGANVLTF	-	few	TRBV9	TRBJ2-6
TGTGCCAGCAGACTAGCGGGGGCCCTCACAGATACGCAGTATTTT	CASRLAGALTDTQYF	TRBD2	-	TRBV6-5	TRBJ2-3
TGTGCCAGCAGTTCCCAGGGACGACGGACCGGGGAGCTGTTTTTT	CASSSQGRRTGELFF	-	once	TRBV27	TRBJ2-2
TGCGCCAGCAGCCAAGATTGGGCAGGAACGATTCCCTACGAGCAGTACTTC	CASSQDWAGTIPYEQYF	-	few	TRBV4-3	TRBJ2-7
TGTGCCTGGGGGGATAGCTCCTACGAGCAGTACTTC	CAWGDSSYEQYF	-	few	TRBV30	TRBJ2-7
TGTGCCAGCAGCGCCCGACAGGACAACACTGAAGCTTTCTTT	CASSARQDNTEAFF	-	-	TRBV4-2	TRBJ1-1
TGTGCCAGCAGTTTGTTTAGCGGGAGTGAGTACGAGCAGTACTTC	CASSLFSGSEYEQYF	TRBD2	-	TRBV27	TRBJ2-7
TGTGCCAGCAGCTTGCCGAACGACGCCTACGAGCAGTACTTC	CASSLPNDAYEQYF	-	few	TRBV5-4	TRBJ2-7
TGCAGCGTTGGTGTTAGCGCCTACAATGAGCAGTTCTTC	CSVGVSAYNEQFF	-	few	TRBV29-1	TRBJ2-1
TGCGCCAGCAGTCTTCAATCGTCACCCCTCCACTTT	CASSLQSSPLHF	-	-	TRBV4-1	TRBJ1-6
TGCGCCAGCAGCCGATCTGATAGCGGGGGCTACTACAATGAGCAGTTCTTC	CASSRSDSGGYYNEQFF	TRBD2	many	TRBV4-3	TRBJ2-1
TGCGCCAGCAGCCAAGATAGTACGGGCCGAAGCTCCTACAATGAGCAGTTCTTC	CASSQDSTGRSSYNEQFF	-	-	TRBV4-3	TRBJ2-1